Listed here are 23 T cell receptor beta chains from one sample, sequenced in a study of T-cell reconstitution after alpha-beta-depleted transplantation in children. Preparation of the TCRbeta library involved a method that used unique molecular identifiers. TCRdb fed the PCR reads into MiXCR, producing one record per CDR3 protein. The sample holds 400,000 to 500,000 distinct CDR3 sequences, under 13% seen once. The input for sequencing was PBMCs from the stem cell graft donor, taken from the stem cell graft. These receptors originate from a human donor who donated a stem cell graft to a child with acute myeloid leukemia.

The chain combines TRBV5-5 with TRBJ2-5, with a possible D match to TRBD2 (7 bases). Germline values: CDR1 SGHKS, CDR2 YYEKEE (reference sequence). The length of the CDR3 is 15 residues. With 0 bases removed from V and 3 bases from J, the gap between germline ends came to 12 bases. The CDR3 protein is CASSLVGGGEETQYF. The CDR3 nucleotides are TGTGCCAGCAGCTTGGTTGGCGGGGGCGAAGAGACCCAGTACTTC.

Ten or more counts support this clonotype. The chain couples TRBV5-1 to TRBJ2-1; 7 nucleotides agree with TRBD1. Germline-derived CDR1 and CDR2 are SGHRS and YFSETQ. With 4 bases clipped from V and 6 bases from J, the junction kept 4 bases outside the gene matches. This CDR3 has 13 residues. The CDR3: CASSLTGVNEQFF. The CDR3 DNA follows: TGCGCCAGCAGCCTTACAGGGGTCAATGAGCAGTTCTTC.

The V and J genes are TRBV12-3 or TRBV12-4 and TRBJ2-2, with D tentatively TRBD1 (6 bases). V lost 4 bases and J 0 bases, leaving 15 bases between the germline ends. The CDR3 loop spans 17 amino acids. The CDR3 DNA reads TGTGCCAGCAGTTCCTTTGGGTGGACAGCGAACACCGGGGAGCTGTTTTTT. Translating it yields CASSSFGWTANTGELFF.

The CDR3 here is CASSEPGVKFGYTF. For the CDR3, the DNA is TGTGCCAGCAGCGAGCCGGGGGTTAAATTCGGCTACACCTTC. The chain has TRBV7-2 and TRBJ1-2; perhaps TRBD1 as D (5 bases). Germline V gene data show CDR1 as SGHTA and CDR2 as FQGNSA. V was cut by 5 bases and J by 8 bases, with 18 bases left in between. This CDR3 contains 14 residues.

Ten or more counts support this clonotype. The chain recombines TRBV12-3 or TRBV12-4 with TRBJ2-5; tentatively, D is TRBD1 (8 bases). The CDR3 length is 14 residues. V gave up 5 bases and J gave up 5 bases, with 15 bases separating them. CDR3 sequence reads: CASSGQGGEETQYF. CDR3 in DNA: TGTGCCAGCAGTGGACAGGGAGGGGAGGAGACCCAGTACTTC.

Notes on this clonotype: The junction does not match germline at one end; this may be a read error. The V and J genes are TRBV7-3 and TRBJ2-1; TRBD2 matches 13 bases. The CDR3 totals 15 residues. The germline CDR1 and CDR2 sequences are SGHTA and FQGTGA. The CDR3 nucleotides are TGTGTCAGCAGCCGGGGACTAGCGGGATACAATGAGCAGTTCTTC. Translation gives CVSSRGLAGYNEQFF. The full variable domain, its missing parts supplied by reference TRBV7-3 and TRBJ2-1, is GAGVSQTPSNKVTEKGKYVELRCDPISGHTALYWYRQSLGQGPEFLIYFQGTGAADDSGLPNDRFFAVRPEGSVSTLKIQRTERGDSAVYLCVSSRGLAGYNEQFFGPGTRLTVL.

A note on this clonotype: This may be a read error, as it is one base from a much larger clone. This chain links TRBV7-2 with TRBJ2-1; D uncertain. This CDR3 is 12 amino acids long. Germline lookup yields CDR1 SGHTA and CDR2 FQGNSA. The V end lost 3 bases, the J end lost 9 bases, and 9 bases lay between the germline ends. The CDR3 coding sequence is TGTGCCAGCAGCTTCAGAAACACTGAGCAGTTCTTC. Translating it yields CASSFRNTEQFF.

The table lists this clonotype with a few counts. J is TRBJ1-2 and V is TRBV10-3; no firm D call. This CDR3 is built from 16 residues. Trimming stripped 7 bases from V and 4 bases from J, with 22 bases between. Germline loops: CDR1 ENHRY, CDR2 SYGVKD. CDR3: CAITPQGEKSLYGYTF. In DNA form, the CDR3 reads TGTGCCATCACCCCCCAAGGAGAGAAAAGCCTCTATGGCTACACCTTC.

The chain joins TRBV20-1 to TRBJ1-2; 9 nucleotides align to TRBD1. The length of the CDR3 is 13 residues. Unmatched junction bases numbered 6, after V lost 3 bases and J lost 7 bases. Germline V gene sequence: CDR1 DFQATT, CDR2 SNEGSKA (reference sequence). In DNA form, the CDR3 reads TGCAGTGCTAGCCCGGGACAGGGTGGTGGCTACACCTTC. Its translation is CSASPGQGGGYTF.

This chain connects TRBV20-1 to TRBJ2-3, with D unresolved. There are 15 residues in the CDR3. Trimming left V 4 bases short and J 0 bases short, with 14 bases between. Looked up from germline, CDR1 is DFQATT and CDR2 is SNEGSKA (reference sequence). The CDR3 spells CSATLGGTSTDTQYF. CDR3 nucleotide sequence: TGCAGTGCTACCCTCGGCGGTACTAGCACAGATACGCAGTATTTT.

The CDR3 loop is CASSLEGSGGYTF. DNA for the CDR3: TGTGCCAGCTCATTGGAGGGTAGTGGTGGCTACACCTTC. This chain joins TRBV6-1 and TRBJ1-2; no firm D call. The CDR3 sequence is 13 residues long. Per germline, CDR1 MNHNS and CDR2 SASEGT. Trimming left V 8 bases short and J 7 bases short, with 17 bases between.

This clonotype has a handful of counts. CDR3 DNA: TGTGCCAGCAGCCTGTACAGGGCCGATGAGCAGTTCTTC. Its protein product is CASSLYRADEQFF. This chain joins TRBV7-3 and TRBJ2-1, with D possibly being TRBD1 (6 bases). The V gene lost 5 bases and the J gene lost 8 bases, with 13 bases spanning the gap. This CDR3 contains 13 residues. Germline assignment: CDR1 SGHTA and CDR2 FQGTGA.

The chain recombines TRBV3-1 with TRBJ1-1; TRBD1 aligns across 11 bases. From germline, CDR1 is LGHDT and CDR2 YNNKEL (reference sequence). The trim removed 4 bases at V and 5 bases at J, leaving 6 bases unmatched. This CDR3 is built from 15 residues. Written as DNA, the CDR3 is TGTGCCAGCAGCCGATCCGGGACAGGGGGAACTGAAGCTTTCTTT. It translates to CASSRSGTGGTEAFF.

J is TRBJ2-1 and V is TRBV7-2; 7 nucleotides agree with TRBD2. The CDR3 is made up of 16 amino acids. Trimming took 4 bases from V and 1 from J; bases not matched to a gene: 7. The germline CDR1 and CDR2 sequences are SGHTA and FQGNSA. This chain's CDR3 is CASSSSTSMSYNEQFF. For the CDR3, the DNA is TGTGCCAGCAGCTCGTCGACTAGCATGTCCTACAATGAGCAGTTCTTC.

J is TRBJ1-2 and V is TRBV29-1; D not resolved. The CDR3 contains 13 residues. Trimming cost V 4 bases and J 4 bases, with 13 bases left between them. The germline CDR1 and CDR2 sequences are SQVTM and ANQGSEA. The CDR3 coding sequence is TGCAGCGTTGTTGACGGCAGATCCTATGGCTACACCTTC. It specifies CSVVDGRSYGYTF.

The chain joins TRBV11-2 to TRBJ2-7; 8 nucleotides align to TRBD1. The junction had 3 bases not matched to a gene; V was cut back by 1 base and J by 4 bases. Germline loops: CDR1 SGHAT, CDR2 FQNNGV. CDR3 length: 14 residues. The CDR3 nucleotides are TGTGCCAGCAGCTTAGCCCGGGACAGGTACGAGCAGTACTTC. Translating it yields CASSLARDRYEQYF.

This clonotype was detected a few times. This chain joins TRBV11-2 and TRBJ2-1, with a possible D match to TRBD2 (5 bases). The CDR3 length is 14 residues. Germline CDR1 and CDR2: SGHAT and FQNNGV. V lost 4 bases and J 8 bases, leaving 15 bases between the germline ends. The DNA for the CDR3 is TGTGCCAGCAGCTCCCAAGGACTCGATTATGAGCAGTTCTTC. It specifies CASSSQGLDYEQFF.

This chain joins TRBV10-2 and TRBJ2-5; 8 bases are a match to TRBD1. CDR1 and CDR2 from the germline V gene are WSHSY and SAAADI. J lost 3 bases, V lost 6 bases, and 3 bases had no gene match. This CDR3 has 13 amino acids. CDR3 sequence reads: CASRTGGKETQYF. CDR3 in DNA: TGCGCCAGCAGAACAGGGGGGAAAGAGACCCAGTACTTC.

This chain connects TRBV25-1 to TRBJ1-2, with D possibly TRBD1 on 5 matching bases. V lost 4 bases to trimming and J lost 8 bases, with 14 bases between them. The CDR3 runs 13 residues. Germline CDR1 reads MGHDK; CDR2 reads SYGVNS. The CDR3 DNA follows: TGTGCCAGCAGTGTCTTTATGGGGGGAGGCTACACCTTC. Translating it yields CASSVFMGGGYTF.

This clonotype has just a few counts. The rearrangement uses TRBV29-1 and TRBJ1-5; the D gene is possibly TRBD1 (5 bases). CDR1 is SQVTM, CDR2 ANQGSEA, per germline. V was pared by 7 bases and J by 2 bases, with 12 bases between. This CDR3 has 13 residues. This CDR3 reads CSAGPGGNQPQHF. As DNA, the CDR3 is TGCAGCGCGGGACCTGGTGGCAATCAGCCCCAGCATTTT.

This clonotype was seen only a few times. The rearrangement joins TRBV5-5 to TRBJ2-5; TRBD2 agrees at 15 bases. Germline CDR1 is SGHKS and CDR2 is YYEKEE (reference sequence). The J segment lost 5 bases and the V segment lost 5 bases, leaving 7 bases of the junction unmatched. This CDR3 spans 16 amino acids. The CDR3 region is CASRRTSGGAGETQYF. CDR3 DNA sequence: TGTGCCAGCAGAAGGACTAGCGGGGGGGCAGGGGAGACCCAGTACTTC.

This clonotype has just a few counts. V gene TRBV12-3 or TRBV12-4 combines with J gene TRBJ2-7, with TRBD1 matching 8 bases. This CDR3 has 17 residues. V was pared by 5 bases and J by 2 bases, with 14 bases of the junction left unmatched. CDR3 DNA sequence: TGTGCCAGCAGTGGCGGCGGGACGACAGGGGCGACCTACGAGCAGTACTTC. As protein: CASSGGGTTGATYEQYF.

V and J are TRBV9 and TRBJ1-2; D remains ambiguous. The V gene's germline CDR1 is SGDLS and CDR2 YYNGEE. V was trimmed by 4 bases and J by 0 bases, leaving 13 bases between them. The CDR3 has 15 residues. CDR3 bases: TGTGCCAGCAGCCCTCAGGATAGGTCTAACTATGGCTACACCTTC. Residues: CASSPQDRSNYGYTF.